The 3 T cell receptor beta chains in this list originate from one sample, sequenced in a study of T cells in localized non-small cell lung cancer. Libraries were prepared by immunoSEQ multiplex PCR; TCRdb keeps only in-frame clonotypes and omits some of them. The sample lists about 16,000 clones, over 75% seen once, with under 40% in the top ten. The material sequenced was peripheral blood, taken before any cancer treatment. Source of these receptors: a male donor aged 60 or older with stage I lung adenocarcinoma.

The chain couples TRBV29-1 to TRBJ1-2; 12 nucleotides line up with TRBD1. This CDR3 comprises 15 residues. The junction had 8 bases not matched to a gene; V was cut back by 5 bases and J by 4 bases. CDR1 and CDR2 (germline): SQVTM, ANQGSEA. The CDR3 DNA follows: TGCAGCGTTCCTGGGGGGACAGGGGGCTTCTATGGCTACACCTTC. Its translation is CSVPGGTGGFYGYTF. The whole variable domain, filled in from reference TRBV29-1 and TRBJ1-2, reads SAVISQKPSRDICQRGTSLTIQCQVDSQVTMMFWYRQQPGQSLTLIATANQGSEATYESGFVIDKFPISRPNLTFSTLTVSNMSPEDSSIYLCSVPGGTGGFYGYTFGSGTRLTVV.

V is TRBV7-8 and J is TRBJ2-1; a weak D match, TRBD2 (7 bases). This CDR3 contains 15 residues. CDR1 is SGHVS and CDR2 is FQNEAQ in the germline V gene. V was shortened by 4 bases and J by 3 bases, with 13 bases between the two germline ends. CDR3 in amino acids: CASSSRGGDYNEQFF. The CDR3 DNA sequence: TGTGCCAGCAGCTCTAGGGGGGGGGACTACAATGAGCAGTTCTTC.

V and J are TRBV4-1 and TRBJ2-5; D may correspond to TRBD1 or TRBD2 (5 bases each). Germline V gives CDR1 MGHRA, CDR2 YSYEKL. V lost 4 bases, J lost 0 bases, and 9 bases lay in between. The CDR3 consists of 14 residues. In DNA, the CDR3 is TGCGCCAGCAGCCCCCCGGGACACCAAGAGACCCAGTACTTC. As protein: CASSPPGHQETQYF.